The 3 T cell receptor beta chains listed next were all sequenced from one sample in a study of long-term antiretroviral therapy in people with HIV. Assay version v3.0 of immunoSEQ was used, and it was run at survey level. TCRdb's copy holds only in-frame clones and misses some; the assay was immunoSEQ multiplex PCR. This sample has roughly 19,000 clones, with over 90% found just once. Material: unsorted PBMCs, obtained 4.4 years after starting antiretroviral therapy. The origin of the receptors is a woman between 45 and 65 years old with HIV.

The chain is built from TRBV6-1 and TRBJ2-7, with D maybe TRBD1 (6 bases). Germline CDR1 and CDR2: MNHNS and SASEGT. This CDR3 is built from 13 residues. The V gene lost 6 bases and the J gene lost 5 bases, with 14 bases spanning the gap. CDR3 protein: CASRDTGTHEQYF. CDR3 nucleotide sequence: TGTGCCAGCAGGGATACAGGGACCCACGAGCAGTACTTC.

The gene calls are TRBV5-4 and TRBJ2-3, with 10 bases identical to TRBD2. The length of the CDR3 is 17 residues. Germline V lookup: CDR1 SGHNT, CDR2 YYREEE (reference sequence). The V gene end was trimmed by 6 bases and the J gene end by 5 bases; junction bases not matched to a gene: 15. Here the CDR3 DNA reads TGTGCCAGCAACCCTAGACCAGCGGGGGGGCCGATAGATACGCAGTATTTT. Amino acid sequence: CASNPRPAGGPIDTQYF.

This chain connects TRBV29-1 to TRBJ2-7; possible D gene TRBD2, 5 bases. The CDR3 extends over 11 amino acids. The V gene lost 4 bases and the J gene lost 5 bases, with 9 bases spanning the gap. Germline loops: CDR1 SQVTM, CDR2 ANQGSEA. As DNA, the CDR3 is TGCAGCGTTGGGGAGAGGCACGAGCAGTACTTC. This sequence encodes CSVGERHEQYF.